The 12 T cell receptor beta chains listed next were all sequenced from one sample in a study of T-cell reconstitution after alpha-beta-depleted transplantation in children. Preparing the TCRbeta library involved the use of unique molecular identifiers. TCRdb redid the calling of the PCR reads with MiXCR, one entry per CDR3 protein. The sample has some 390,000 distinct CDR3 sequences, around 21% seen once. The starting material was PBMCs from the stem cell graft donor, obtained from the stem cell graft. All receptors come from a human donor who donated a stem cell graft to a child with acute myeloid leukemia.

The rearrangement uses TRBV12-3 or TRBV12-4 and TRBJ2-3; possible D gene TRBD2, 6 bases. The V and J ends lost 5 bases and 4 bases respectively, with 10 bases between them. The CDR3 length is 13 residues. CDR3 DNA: TGTGCCAGCAGTCGGGACTTCCCAGATACGCAGTATTTT. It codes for CASSRDFPDTQYF.

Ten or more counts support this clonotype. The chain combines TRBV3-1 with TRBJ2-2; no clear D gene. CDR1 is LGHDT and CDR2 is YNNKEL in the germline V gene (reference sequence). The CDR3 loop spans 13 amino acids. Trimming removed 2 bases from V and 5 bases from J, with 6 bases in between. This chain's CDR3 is CASSQRWTGELFF. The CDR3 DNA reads TGTGCCAGCAGCCAACGTTGGACCGGGGAGCTGTTTTTT. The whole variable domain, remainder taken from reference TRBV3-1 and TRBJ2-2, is DTAVSQTPKYLVTQMGNDKSIKCEQNLGHDTMYWYKQDSKKFLKIMFSYNNKELIINETVPNRFSPKSPDKAHLNLHINSLELGDSAVYFCASSQRWTGELFFGEGSRLTVL.

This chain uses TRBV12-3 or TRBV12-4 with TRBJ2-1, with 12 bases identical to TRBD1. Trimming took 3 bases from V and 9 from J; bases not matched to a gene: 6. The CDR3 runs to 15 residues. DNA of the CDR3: TGTGCCAGCAGTTTCAGGGGACAGGGGGCAATTGAGCAGTTCTTC. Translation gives CASSFRGQGAIEQFF.

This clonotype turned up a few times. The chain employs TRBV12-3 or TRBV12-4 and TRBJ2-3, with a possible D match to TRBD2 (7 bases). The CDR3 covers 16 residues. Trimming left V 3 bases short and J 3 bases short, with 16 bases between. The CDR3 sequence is CASSFWWEGGTDTQYF. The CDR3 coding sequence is TGTGCCAGCAGTTTCTGGTGGGAGGGGGGTACAGATACGCAGTATTTT.

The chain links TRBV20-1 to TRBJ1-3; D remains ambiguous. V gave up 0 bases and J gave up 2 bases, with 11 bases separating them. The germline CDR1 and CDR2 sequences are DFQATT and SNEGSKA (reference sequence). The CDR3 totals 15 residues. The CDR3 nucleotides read TGCAGTGCTAGAGACTTTATGACGACTGGAAACACCATATATTTT. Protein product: CSARDFMTTGNTIYF.

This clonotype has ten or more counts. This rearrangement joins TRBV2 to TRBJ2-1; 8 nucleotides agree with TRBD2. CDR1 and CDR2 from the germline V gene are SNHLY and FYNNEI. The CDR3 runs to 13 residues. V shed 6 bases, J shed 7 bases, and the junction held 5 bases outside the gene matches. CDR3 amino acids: CASRASGGNEQFF. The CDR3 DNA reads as TGTGCCAGCAGGGCAAGCGGGGGTAATGAGCAGTTCTTC.

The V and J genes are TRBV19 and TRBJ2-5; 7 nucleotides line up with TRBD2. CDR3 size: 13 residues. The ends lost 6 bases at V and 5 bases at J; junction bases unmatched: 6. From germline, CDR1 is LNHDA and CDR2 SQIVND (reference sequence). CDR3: CASRPTSEETQYF. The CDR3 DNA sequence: TGTGCCAGTAGACCCACTAGCGAGGAGACCCAGTACTTC.

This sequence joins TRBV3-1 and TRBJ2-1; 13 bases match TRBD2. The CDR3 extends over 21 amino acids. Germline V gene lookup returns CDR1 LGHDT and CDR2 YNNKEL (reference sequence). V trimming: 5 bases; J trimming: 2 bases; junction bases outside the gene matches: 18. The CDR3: CASSFLTTSGRFSGPYNEQFF. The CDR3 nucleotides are TGTGCCAGCAGCTTCCTGACGACTAGCGGGAGGTTCAGTGGGCCCTACAATGAGCAGTTCTTC.

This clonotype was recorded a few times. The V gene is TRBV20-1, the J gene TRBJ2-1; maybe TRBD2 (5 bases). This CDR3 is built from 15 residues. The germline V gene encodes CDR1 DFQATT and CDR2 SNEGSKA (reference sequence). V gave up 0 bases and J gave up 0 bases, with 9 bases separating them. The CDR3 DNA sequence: TGCAGTGCTAGAGATCCGGGGAGCTCCTACAATGAGCAGTTCTTC. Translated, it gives CSARDPGSSYNEQFF.

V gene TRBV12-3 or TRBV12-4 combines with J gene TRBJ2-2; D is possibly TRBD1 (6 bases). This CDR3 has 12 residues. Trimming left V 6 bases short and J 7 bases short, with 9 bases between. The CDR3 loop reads CASRQGGGELFF. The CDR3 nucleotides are TGTGCCAGCAGACAGGGTGGCGGGGAGCTGTTTTTT.

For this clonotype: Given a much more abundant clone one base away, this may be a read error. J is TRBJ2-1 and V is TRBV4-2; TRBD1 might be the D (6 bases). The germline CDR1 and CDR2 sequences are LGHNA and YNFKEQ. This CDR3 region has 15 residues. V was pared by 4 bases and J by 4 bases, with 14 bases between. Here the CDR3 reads CASSPGMDSYNEQFF. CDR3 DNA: TGTGCCAGCAGCCCCGGGATGGACAGTTACAATGAGCAGTTCTTC.

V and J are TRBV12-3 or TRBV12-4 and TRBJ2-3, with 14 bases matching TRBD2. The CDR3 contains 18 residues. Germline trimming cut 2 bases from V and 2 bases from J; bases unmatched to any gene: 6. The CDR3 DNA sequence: TGTGCCAGCAGTTTATGGGGGACTAGCGGGAGACCCACAGATACGCAGTATTTT. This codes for CASSLWGTSGRPTDTQYF.